These 20 T cell receptor beta chains were all obtained from the same sample, sequenced in a study of T cell clonotyping in hematopoietic cell transplantation. The data were produced by immunoSEQ multiplex PCR, yet TCRdb's version contains in-frame clones alone and is incomplete. The repertoire has some 6,500 clones, around 85% of them found once; the top ten carry approximately 15%. The sample was peripheral blood mononuclear cells, taken 180 days after allogeneic stem cell transplant. The receptors were gathered from a female patient aged 50-59 years who had an allogeneic stem cell transplant from an unrelated donor, so the T cells may come from the graft donor. Some clones in this sample may be carry-over from other donors' samples.

The genes are TRBV5-6 and TRBJ2-5; 8 bases agree with TRBD2. The CDR3 has 17 amino acids. V shed 1 base, J shed 4 bases, and the junction held 12 bases outside the gene matches. CDR1 and CDR2 from the germline V gene are SGHDT and YYEEEE. The CDR3 is CASSLSTGGAVLETQYF. CDR3 bases: TGTGCCAGCAGCTTGTCCACGGGGGGGGCGGTATTAGAGACCCAGTACTTC. Variable domain in full (rest from reference TRBV5-6 and TRBJ2-5): DAGVTQSPTHLIKTRGQQVTLRCSPKSGHDTVSWYQQALGQGPQFIFQYYEEEERQRGNFPDRFSGHQFPNYSSELNVNALLLGDSALYLCASSLSTGGAVLETQYFGPGTRLLVL.

The chain links TRBV18 to TRBJ1-2, with D tentatively TRBD1 (6 bases). In germline, CDR1 is KGHSH, CDR2 LQKENI. Trimming removed 3 bases from V and 4 bases from J, with 9 bases in between. CDR3 size: 13 residues. CDR3 in amino acids: CASSPDSLYGYTF. As DNA, the CDR3 is TGTGCCAGCTCACCGGACAGCCTCTATGGCTACACCTTC.

The rearrangement links TRBV29-1 to TRBJ2-7; D might be TRBD1 (6 bases). Germline-derived CDR1 and CDR2 are SQVTM and ANQGSEA. Between the trimmed V and J ends, which lost 6 bases and 5 bases, there was a span of 17 bases. The CDR3 covers 13 residues. CDR3 residues: CSVTGSRGNEQYF. CDR3 bases: TGCAGCGTAACCGGGTCCAGGGGAAACGAGCAGTACTTC.

The genes are TRBV5-4 and TRBJ2-7; D is possibly TRBD1 (6 bases). V was pared by 5 bases and J by 5 bases, with 14 bases between. This CDR3 has 13 residues. The germline gives CDR1 SGHNT, CDR2 YYREEE (reference sequence). The CDR3 DNA reads TGTGCCAGCAGTGAACAGGGTTCCCACGAGCAGTACTTC. It translates to CASSEQGSHEQYF.

The V call is TRBV29-1, the J call TRBJ1-1; TRBD1 might be the D (6 bases). The ends were cut back, 5 bases at V and 2 bases at J, with 15 bases in the middle. There are 14 residues in the CDR3. The germline gives CDR1 SQVTM, CDR2 ANQGSEA. CDR3 DNA sequence: TGCAGCGTTTCTCCACAGGGCCCCAACACTGAAGCTTTCTTT. This sequence encodes CSVSPQGPNTEAFF.

The chain uses TRBV7-2 and TRBJ1-1; D call uncertain. The length of the CDR3 is 13 residues. V was pared by 0 bases and J by 1 base, with 3 bases between. CDR1 is SGHTA and CDR2 is FQGNSA in the germline V gene. As DNA, the CDR3 is TGTGCCAGCAGCTTAGCAGAGAACACTGAAGCTTTCTTT. This translates into CASSLAENTEAFF.

This chain joins TRBV19 and TRBJ1-1; D uncertain. In germline, CDR1 is LNHDA, CDR2 SQIVND (reference sequence). The V and J ends lost 3 bases and 2 bases respectively, with 10 bases between them. This CDR3 spans 14 amino acids. CDR3 sequence reads: CASSIDGPNTEAFF. The CDR3 DNA reads as TGTGCCAGTAGTATTGATGGGCCTAACACTGAAGCTTTCTTT.

The chain combines TRBV6-4 with TRBJ2-3; 8 bases align to TRBD2. The CDR3 sequence is 14 residues long. Trimming removed 4 bases from V and 1 base from J; junction bases left unmatched: 1. The germline gives CDR1 MRHNA, CDR2 SNTAGT. The CDR3 reads CASSAGGGTDTQYF. The CDR3, as DNA: TGTGCCAGCAGTGCGGGGGGGGGCACAGATACGCAGTATTTT.

By proportion, this clone is medium-sized. The chain is built from TRBV19 and TRBJ2-7; 7 nucleotides match TRBD2. The CDR3 runs 12 residues. The ends lost 5 bases at V and 6 bases at J; junction bases unmatched: 4. CDR1 and CDR2 (germline): LNHDA, SQIVND (reference sequence). The CDR3 loop reads CASSPGGAEQYF. The CDR3, as DNA: TGTGCCAGTAGTCCGGGGGGAGCCGAGCAGTACTTC.

The rearrangement joins TRBV11-2 to TRBJ1-1; TRBD1 aligns across 7 bases. V was clipped by 5 bases and J by 0 bases; unmatched bases: 12. This CDR3 spans 17 amino acids. Germline V gives CDR1 SGHAT, CDR2 FQNNGV. CDR3 residues: CASSVRGQTVLNTEAFF. In DNA form, the CDR3 reads TGTGCCAGCAGCGTCAGGGGACAGACAGTTTTGAACACTGAAGCTTTCTTT.

V and J are TRBV2 and TRBJ2-7; tentative D call: TRBD1 (6 bases). The CDR3 contains 13 residues. The germline V gene has CDR1 SNHLY and CDR2 FYNNEI. Trimming left V 11 bases short and J 3 bases short, with 17 bases between. CDR3 sequence: CAGTITDSYEQYF. The CDR3 DNA sequence: TGTGCCGGAACGATTACGGACAGCTACGAGCAGTACTTC.

In its sample, this clone ranks as medium-sized. The chain links TRBV2 to TRBJ2-7; D is unresolved. V lost 7 bases, J lost 3 bases, and 7 bases lay in between. Germline lookup yields CDR1 SNHLY and CDR2 FYNNEI. The length of the CDR3 is 11 residues. The DNA for the CDR3 is TGTGCCAGCACTGGACGCTACGAGCAGTACTTC. It specifies CASTGRYEQYF. Full variable domain (remainder filled in from reference TRBV2 and TRBJ2-7): EPEVTQTPSHQVTQMGQEVILRCVPISNHLYFYWYRQILGQKVEFLVSFYNNEISEKSEIFDDQFSVERPDGSNFTLKIRSTKLEDSAMYFCASTGRYEQYFGPGTRLTVT.

The chain couples TRBV5-3 to TRBJ1-5; D is possibly TRBD1 (6 bases). TRBV5-3 is designated an ORF whose function remains uncertain. V lost 0 bases to trimming and J lost 0 bases, with 19 bases between them. The length of the CDR3 is 19 residues. CDR3 in amino acids: CARSLVRGRGPYSNQPQHF. CDR3 nucleotide sequence: TGTGCCAGAAGCTTGGTGAGGGGGAGGGGACCCTATAGCAATCAGCCCCAGCATTTT.

The rearrangement uses TRBV6-1 and TRBJ2-4; TRBD1 agrees at 8 bases. The CDR3 is 14 residues long. V trimming: 1 base; J trimming: 8 bases; junction bases outside the gene matches: 4. Germline CDR1 and CDR2: MNHNS and SASEGT. CDR3 DNA sequence: TGTGCCAGCAGTGAAGGGACAGGGAAGGACATTCAGTACTTC. Protein product: CASSEGTGKDIQYF.

CDR3 sequence (DNA): TGTGCCATCAAGACTAGCGGGGGAGCCTACGAGCAGTACTTC. It yields the protein CAIKTSGGAYEQYF. The rearrangement links TRBV10-3 to TRBJ2-7, with 12 bases aligning to TRBD2. CDR1 ENHRY and CDR2 SYGVKD come from the germline V gene. The length of the CDR3 is 14 residues. V lost 7 bases and J lost 2; bases outside the gene matches: 3.

V and J are TRBV30 and TRBJ1-5; 7 bases line up with TRBD1. V shed 7 bases and J 3 bases; nucleotides not matched to a gene: 6. This CDR3 region has 13 residues. Germline V CDR1 and CDR2: GTSNPN, SVGIG (reference sequence). The CDR3 spells CASQGGNNQPQHF. The CDR3 nucleotides are TGTGCCTCCCAGGGGGGAAACAATCAGCCCCAGCATTTT.

V gene TRBV27 combines with J gene TRBJ2-7; a possible D gene is TRBD2 (5 bases). The germline V and J ends were trimmed by 4 bases and 4 bases, with 14 bases remaining between them. The CDR3 totals 14 residues. CDR1 is MNHEY, CDR2 SMNVEV, per germline (reference sequence). CDR3 region: CASSSTYLAYEQYF. CDR3 DNA sequence: TGTGCCAGCAGTTCGACATACTTAGCGTACGAGCAGTACTTC.

This clone appeared a few times. The J gene is TRBJ1-6, the V gene TRBV6-1; 8 positions agree with TRBD1. Trimming cost V 0 bases and J 10 bases; bases outside gene matches: 5. This CDR3 region has 15 residues. CDR1 is MNHNS, CDR2 SASEGT, per germline. CDR3 sequence reads: CASSEARQGTSPLHF. CDR3 nucleotide sequence: TGTGCCAGCAGTGAAGCCCGACAGGGGACCTCACCCCTCCACTTT.

This chain joins TRBV2 and TRBJ2-7, with TRBD1 matching 7 bases. After removal of 6 bases from V and 5 bases from J, the junction contained 16 bases not matched to a gene. This CDR3 is built from 16 residues. The V gene's germline CDR1 is SNHLY and CDR2 FYNNEI. CDR3 nucleotide sequence: TGTGCCAGCAGCGATAACCCGGACAGGATTAACCACGAGCAGTACTTC. It encodes CASSDNPDRINHEQYF.

The rearrangement links TRBV4-1 to TRBJ2-3; TRBD1 is a possible D gene (5 bases). The CDR3 runs 20 residues. From germline, CDR1 is MGHRA and CDR2 YSYEKL. With 0 bases removed from V and 4 bases from J, the gap between germline ends came to 26 bases. This CDR3 reads CASSQDTPRGATTSSDTQYF. In nucleotides, the CDR3 is TGCGCCAGCAGCCAAGATACCCCTCGTGGGGCGACCACCAGCTCAGATACGCAGTATTTT.